A single sample gave rise to the 7 T cell receptor beta chains below, sequenced in a study of cytomegalovirus exposure and HLA in healthy donors (dated by TCRdb to about 2017). The method behind the library was the immunoSEQ multiplex PCR assay. This immuneACCESS table, as held by TCRdb, lists in-frame sequences with V and J called but not all clones. Of the missing ones, under half trace to an unresolved V gene in checked studies; the others have no known cause. Counted in this sample were approximately 140,000 clones; more than 85% of them appeared once. Less than 9% of the sample lies in the top ten. The sample was PBMCs. These receptors were obtained from a man aged 18 to 29 in good health and CMV-seropositive.

The genes are TRBV6-4 and TRBJ1-2; a weak D match, TRBD1 (6 bases). V was cut by 6 bases and J by 9 bases, with 26 bases left in between. Germline CDR1 MRHNA, CDR2 SNTAGT. The CDR3 sequence is 16 residues long. The CDR3 reads CASSYTQGPDPSSYTF. Written as DNA, the CDR3 is TGTGCCAGCAGCTACACACAGGGACCGGACCCAAGTAGCTACACCTTC.

This rearrangement joins TRBV5-1 to TRBJ2-3; 7 nucleotides line up with TRBD1. The CDR3 is made up of 13 amino acids. The V and J ends lost 4 bases and 4 bases, in that order; junction bases with no gene match: 3. The germline V gene encodes CDR1 SGHRS and CDR2 YFSETQ. DNA for the CDR3: TGCGCCAGCAGCACCACAGGGGCAGATACGCAGTATTTT. Translated: CASSTTGADTQYF.

This chain connects TRBV30 to TRBJ1-3; weak D call: TRBD1 (6 bases). This CDR3 has 15 amino acids. V was shortened by 5 bases and J by 4 bases, with 18 bases between the two germline ends. Per germline, CDR1 GTSNPN and CDR2 SVGIG (reference sequence). The CDR3 region is CAWAPGTSAGNTIYF. The CDR3 DNA reads as TGTGCCTGGGCACCCGGGACATCGGCCGGAAACACCATATATTTT.

The gene calls are TRBV5-1 and TRBJ1-2; D is undetermined. Per germline, CDR1 SGHRS and CDR2 YFSETQ. Trimming took 5 bases from V and 1 from J, leaving 15 bases between them. The CDR3 runs 15 residues. In DNA form, the CDR3 reads TGCGCCAGCAGGGATGGTGGAGGGCATAACTATGGCTACACCTTC. The encoded protein is CASRDGGGHNYGYTF.

The rearrangement links TRBV9 to TRBJ2-5; TRBD2 agrees at 8 bases. With 5 bases clipped from V and 2 bases from J, the junction kept 2 bases outside the gene matches. The CDR3 spans 13 residues. The germline V gene encodes CDR1 SGDLS and CDR2 YYNGEE. The chain's CDR3 is CASRASGQETQYF. The CDR3 coding sequence is TGTGCCAGCAGGGCTAGCGGGCAAGAGACCCAGTACTTC.

The CDR3 spells CASSRGGSKFF. CDR3 nucleotides: TGTGCCAGCAGCCGGGGGGGTAGCAAGTTCTTC. The gene calls are TRBV11-2 and TRBJ2-1; TRBD2 matches at 8 bases. This CDR3 comprises 11 residues. Germline trimming cut 5 bases from V and 14 bases from J; bases unmatched to any gene: 5. The germline CDR1 and CDR2 sequences are SGHAT and FQNNGV. The complete variable domain, with remaining parts taken from reference TRBV11-2 and TRBJ2-1, reads EAGVAQSPRYKIIEKRQSVAFWCNPISGHATLYWYQQILGQGPKLLIQFQNNGVVDDSQLPKDRFSAERLKGVDSTLKIQPAKLEDSAVYLCASSRGGSKFFGPGTRLTVL.

In DNA form, the CDR3 reads TGTGCCATCAGGCCGGACTTTACCGGGGAGCTGTTTTTT. Protein product: CAIRPDFTGELFF. This chain links TRBV10-3 with TRBJ2-2; the D gene is possibly TRBD2 (5 bases). Trimming stripped 6 bases from V and 5 bases from J, with 10 bases between. CDR1 is ENHRY and CDR2 is SYGVKD in the germline V gene. This CDR3 comprises 13 residues.